Listed below are T cell receptor beta chains from one sample, sequenced in a study of T cells in Graves' hyperthyroidism and ophthalmopathy. TCRdb fed the multiplex PCR reads into MiXCR, producing one record per CDR3 protein. This repertoire shows around 500,000 distinct CDR3 sequences, roughly 23% found once; its top ten account for approximately 54%. Material for sequencing was blood. The source of these receptors is a woman in her 70s with Graves' ophthalmopathy. CDR3s include the opening cysteine and the closing phenylalanine or tryptophan. Each record gives: J gene, clone size, V gene, D gene, CDR3 protein, CDR3 DNA. D genes are given only for firm matches. Where a row states a size, it is once, few, many or the class of an expanded clone; other rows omit it.

TRBJ2-7	-	TRBV27	TRBD1	CASSLSTGVGEQYF	TGTGCCAGCAGTTTATCGACAGGGGTGGGAGAGCAGTACTTC
TRBJ2-3	-	TRBV9	-	CAGSVGWSGTDTQYF	TGTGCCGGCAGCGTCGGGTGGAGCGGCACAGATACGCAGTATTTT
TRBJ1-6	-	TRBV5-4	-	CASSTGGGGNSPLHF	TGTGCCAGCAGCACGGGAGGTGGGGGGAATTCACCCCTCCACTTT
TRBJ2-3	many	TRBV11-2	TRBD2	CASSLGTSGRGDTQYF	TGTGCCAGCAGCTTAGGGACTAGCGGGAGGGGAGATACGCAGTATTTT
TRBJ1-1	many	TRBV5-1	-	CASSLAGTMNTEAFF	TGCGCCAGCAGCTTGGCAGGGACAATGAACACTGAAGCTTTCTTT
TRBJ2-4	-	TRBV12-3/TRBV12-4	TRBD1	CASSTGGGLAKNIQYF	TGTGCCAGCAGCACAGGGGGAGGTTTGGCCAAAAACATTCAGTACTTC
TRBJ2-7	-	TRBV29-1	TRBD2	CSVRAGGSSYEQYF	TGCAGCGTTAGAGCGGGGGGAAGCTCCTACGAGCAGTACTTC
TRBJ2-7	many	TRBV2	TRBD1	CASNRQGRAYEQYF	TGTGCCAGCAATAGACAGGGTCGCGCCTACGAGCAGTACTTC
TRBJ2-5	few	TRBV5-4	TRBD1	CASSQQGVGTQYF	TGTGCCAGCAGTCAACAGGGGGTCGGGACCCAGTACTTC
TRBJ2-1	-	TRBV5-1	-	CASSFSVSRSYNEQFF	TGCGCCAGCAGCTTTTCTGTAAGTCGCTCCTACAATGAGCAGTTCTTC
TRBJ1-1	few	TRBV6-1	TRBD1	CASSFRTGDEAFF	TGTGCCAGCAGTTTTAGGACAGGGGATGAAGCTTTCTTT
TRBJ1-1	-	TRBV28	TRBD1	CASSLPRTGGPEAFF	TGTGCCAGCAGCCTTCCCCGGACAGGGGGCCCTGAAGCTTTCTTT
TRBJ2-5	-	TRBV5-4	-	CASSPGAVGGGAQETQYF	TGTGCCAGCAGCCCTGGCGCGGTCGGGGGCGGGGCCCAAGAGACCCAGTACTTC
TRBJ2-1	-	TRBV19	-	CASSTGGGGRVPYNEQFF	TGTGCCAGTAGTACCGGTGGAGGGGGGAGAGTCCCCTACAATGAGCAGTTCTTC
TRBJ2-1	-	TRBV6-2/TRBV6-3	TRBD2	CASSYSSGGSLGYNEQFF	TGTGCCAGCAGTTACTCGTCGGGAGGGAGTTTAGGATACAATGAGCAGTTCTTC
TRBJ2-2	many	TRBV27	-	CASSFRGPGELFF	TGTGCCAGCAGCTTCAGGGGTCCCGGGGAGCTGTTTTTT
TRBJ2-7	many	TRBV28	-	CASSLGRRRSYEQYF	TGTGCCAGCAGTTTAGGTCGACGGCGCTCCTACGAGCAGTACTTC
TRBJ1-6	-	TRBV20-1	-	CSARAEGGNSPLHF	TGCAGTGCTAGAGCGGAGGGGGGCAATTCACCCCTCCACTTT
TRBJ2-2	-	TRBV6-1	TRBD2	CASVSGRSGGELFF	TGTGCCAGCGTTAGCGGGAGAAGTGGCGGGGAGCTGTTTTTT
TRBJ2-5	many	TRBV11-2	TRBD1	CASSLGGTVQETQYF	TGTGCCAGCAGCTTAGGAGGGACAGTTCAAGAGACCCAGTACTTC
TRBJ2-2	-	TRBV27	TRBD2	CASSLPSGRGTGELFF	TGTGCCAGCAGTTTACCTAGCGGGAGAGGCACCGGGGAGCTGTTTTTT
TRBJ2-3	few	TRBV7-9	TRBD1	CASSITGGKTDTQYF	TGTGCCAGCAGCATAACAGGGGGCAAGACAGATACGCAGTATTTT
TRBJ1-2	-	TRBV27	-	CASSQRLQGLYGYTF	TGTGCCAGCAGTCAACGCCTACAGGGCCTCTATGGCTACACCTTC
TRBJ1-4	-	TRBV28	TRBD1	CASSQTGNGNEKLFF	TGTGCCAGCAGCCAGACAGGGAACGGGAATGAAAAACTGTTTTTT
TRBJ1-1	many	TRBV7-9	-	CASRTEQTEAFF	TGTGCCAGCAGGACAGAGCAGACTGAAGCTTTCTTT
TRBJ2-7	-	TRBV28	-	CASSPTTTSGNPYEQYF	TGTGCCAGCTCACCAACGACCACCTCAGGAAATCCCTACGAGCAGTACTTC
TRBJ2-2	-	TRBV20-1	TRBD1	CSARETGGRGTGELFF	TGCAGTGCTAGAGAGACAGGGGGCCGAGGTACCGGGGAGCTGTTTTTT
TRBJ1-5	-	TRBV28	TRBD1	CASSLPHRGHQPQHF	TGTGCCAGCAGTTTACCCCACAGGGGCCATCAGCCCCAGCATTTT
TRBJ2-5	few	TRBV12-3/TRBV12-4	-	CASSYRQGRETQYF	TGTGCCAGCAGCTATAGGCAAGGGCGGGAGACCCAGTACTTC
TRBJ2-1	-	TRBV20-1	TRBD2	CSARDTGSGRAWGEQFF	TGCAGTGCTAGAGATACGGGTAGCGGGAGGGCCTGGGGTGAGCAGTTCTTC
TRBJ1-4	many	TRBV6-1	-	CASSTGSNEKLFF	TGTGCCAGCAGTACCGGGAGTAATGAAAAACTGTTTTTT
TRBJ2-2	-	TRBV12-3/TRBV12-4	TRBD2	CASRRTSGVNTGELFF	TGTGCCAGCAGACGGACTAGCGGGGTGAACACCGGGGAGCTGTTTTTT
TRBJ2-7	-	TRBV20-1	TRBD1	CSASGQHYEQYF	TGCAGTGCCTCGGGACAGCACTACGAGCAGTACTTC
TRBJ2-2	few	TRBV29-1	-	CSVLDSANTGELFF	TGCAGCGTTCTGGACTCCGCGAACACCGGGGAGCTGTTTTTT
TRBJ2-1	-	TRBV9	TRBD2	CASSPRGLAGALNEQFF	TGTGCCAGCAGCCCCCGGGGACTAGCGGGAGCCTTGAATGAGCAGTTCTTC
TRBJ2-5	-	TRBV20-1	-	CSARGSETQYF	TGCAGTGCTAGAGGTAGCGAGACCCAGTACTTC
TRBJ2-3	many	TRBV2	-	CASTRGKTDTQYF	TGTGCCAGCACTCGGGGGAAGACAGATACGCAGTATTTT
TRBJ2-5	many	TRBV28	TRBD2	CASSFPVTSGIKETQYF	TGTGCCAGCAGTTTCCCCGTGACTAGCGGGATCAAAGAGACCCAGTACTTC
TRBJ2-1	-	TRBV29-1	-	CSVEVATFDNEQFF	TGCAGCGTTGAAGTTGCTACTTTCGACAATGAGCAGTTCTTC